Shown below are 18 T cell receptor beta chains from a single sample sequenced in a study of regulatory T cells in long-lasting Graves disease. The TCR beta library used iRepertoire HTBI primers with Arm-PCR amplification of CDR3. One entry per CDR3 protein, called by TCRdb with MiXCR from the multiplex PCR reads. The sample carries approximately 690,000 distinct CDR3 sequences, about 32% recorded once. Indicated time point: persistent/refractory GD, antithyroid drugs over 5 years with positive TRAb. There was RNA extracted from PBMCs, and the TCR library was made from it. Material: peripheral blood mononuclear cells (PBMCs), obtained when the disease was refractory, from a patient treated with antithyroid drugs. These receptors originate from a female donor with Graves disease.

V and J are TRBV3-1 and TRBJ1-3; no definite D call. V was shortened by 0 bases and J by 4 bases, with 10 bases between the two germline ends. CDR1 and CDR2 (germline): LGHDT, YNNKEL (reference sequence). The CDR3 is 15 amino acids. CDR3 sequence (DNA): TGTGCCAGCAGCCAAGAAGCGACAAGCGGAAACACCATATATTTT. It specifies CASSQEATSGNTIYF.

The rearrangement uses TRBV7-9 and TRBJ2-1; 7 positions agree with TRBD1. V dropped 0 bases and J dropped 8; count of bases not matched to a gene: 16. CDR3 length: 18 amino acids. Germline V gives CDR1 SEHNR, CDR2 FQNEAQ (reference sequence). CDR3 sequence reads: CASSLATDRFRRVDEQFF. CDR3 DNA sequence: TGTGCCAGCAGCTTAGCGACGGACAGGTTCCGCCGGGTCGATGAGCAGTTCTTC.

This clonotype was counted many times. The chain uses TRBV5-1 and TRBJ1-1; D gene unclear. CDR1 is SGHRS and CDR2 is YFSETQ in the germline V gene. The CDR3 is 14 residues long. Trimming took off 4 bases at V and 1 base at J, with 11 bases between the two ends. The DNA of the CDR3 is TGCGCCAGCAGCAAGGACGGACCGAACACTGAAGCTTTCTTT. Translated, it gives CASSKDGPNTEAFF.

At least ten counts were recorded for this clonotype. The chain employs TRBV2 and TRBJ1-2; D possibly corresponds to TRBD1 (5 bases). V was cut by 10 bases and J by 5 bases, with 14 bases left in between. The CDR3 totals 12 residues. The V gene's germline CDR1 is SNHLY and CDR2 FYNNEI. CDR3 coding DNA: TGTGCCACGCGACAGAACGAATATGGCTACACCTTC. Protein product: CATRQNEYGYTF.

The chain is built from TRBV20-1 and TRBJ2-7, with TRBD2 matching over 10 bases. The CDR3 covers 13 residues. With V trimmed by 3 bases and J by 6 bases, 5 bases remained unmatched. Germline values: CDR1 DFQATT, CDR2 SNEGSKA (reference sequence). DNA of the CDR3: TGCAGTGCTAGTCTAGCGGGAGCAGGCGAGCAGTACTTC. Its protein product is CSASLAGAGEQYF.

This rearrangement joins TRBV4-1 to TRBJ2-7, with TRBD2 as a possible D gene (5 bases). This CDR3 spans 15 amino acids. V lost 2 bases to trimming and J lost 1 base, with 12 bases between them. CDR1 MGHRA and CDR2 YSYEKL come from the germline V gene. CDR3 sequence: CASSQRTRGSYEQYF. CDR3 coding DNA: TGCGCCAGCAGCCAACGGACCCGAGGGTCCTACGAGCAGTACTTC.

This clonotype was found a few times. CDR3 residues: CASSLGVPRGEATEAFF. CDR3 bases: TGCGCCAGCAGCTTGGGAGTCCCCCGAGGGGAGGCCACTGAAGCTTTCTTT. The rearrangement links TRBV5-1 to TRBJ1-1; maybe TRBD1 (5 bases). CDR1 and CDR2 (germline): SGHRS, YFSETQ. The CDR3 loop spans 17 amino acids. Trimming cost V 0 bases and J 4 bases, with 19 bases left between them.

This clonotype was recorded a few times. V is TRBV14 and J is TRBJ2-2; D is possibly TRBD1 (6 bases). Between the trimmed V and J ends, which lost 3 bases and 0 bases, there was a span of 8 bases. This CDR3 is built from 15 residues. Per germline, CDR1 SGHDN and CDR2 FVKESK. The CDR3 DNA reads TGTGCCAGCAGCCACAGGGGATCGAACACCGGGGAGCTGTTTTTT. Translated, it gives CASSHRGSNTGELFF.

The CDR3 region is CATSRGRGAETQYF. The CDR3 nucleotides read TGTGCCACCAGCAGAGGAAGGGGCGCCGAGACCCAGTACTTC. This rearrangement joins TRBV15 to TRBJ2-5; TRBD1 is a possible D gene (5 bases). Germline V gene lookup returns CDR1 LNHNV and CDR2 YYDKDF (reference sequence). V lost 1 base and J lost 5, with 11 bases in between. CDR3 size: 14 residues. The complete variable domain, with remaining parts taken from reference TRBV15 and TRBJ2-5, reads DAMVIQNPRYQVTQFGKPVTLSCSQTLNHNVMYWYQQKSSQAPKLLFHYYDKDFNNEADTPDNFQSRRPNTSFCFLDIRSPGLGDTAMYLCATSRGRGAETQYFGPGTRLLVL.

This clonotype was counted a few times. The rearrangement links TRBV4-2 to TRBJ2-5; TRBD1 is a possible D gene (5 bases). Trimming cost V 1 base and J 5 bases, with 11 bases left between them. The V gene's germline CDR1 is LGHNA and CDR2 YNFKEQ. The CDR3 runs to 14 residues. The CDR3 spells CASSQGISGETQYF. CDR3 sequence (DNA): TGTGCCAGCAGCCAAGGCATCTCAGGGGAGACCCAGTACTTC.

This clonotype came up a few times. V gene TRBV20-1 combines with J gene TRBJ1-6, with TRBD1 as a possible D gene (5 bases). Germline V lookup: CDR1 DFQATT, CDR2 SNEGSKA (reference sequence). The CDR3 runs to 13 residues. The DNA of the CDR3 is TGCAGCTCCAAACTTGGGGGGAATTCACCCCTCCACTTT. Translated: CSSKLGGNSPLHF.

This clonotype was counted at least ten times. As DNA, the CDR3 is TGTGCCAGCATGCAGTCTGAGATTATTGGCTATGGCTACACCTTC. Amino acids: CASMQSEIIGYGYTF. This chain uses TRBV28 with TRBJ1-2; the D is unclear. This CDR3 has 15 residues. The germline V gene encodes CDR1 MDHEN and CDR2 SYDVKM. The germline V and J ends were trimmed by 7 bases and 4 bases, with 19 bases remaining between them.

This clonotype was picked up many times. The chain carries TRBV12-3 or TRBV12-4 and TRBJ1-2, with D possibly TRBD1 on 6 matching bases. CDR3 length: 17 amino acids. Trimming shortened V by 0 bases and J by 0 bases, and 14 bases separated the two germline ends. The CDR3 loop reads CASSLAAGGQSNYGYTF. DNA for the CDR3: TGTGCCAGCAGTTTAGCGGCGGGAGGACAGTCTAACTATGGCTACACCTTC.

This clonotype was observed a single time. The rearrangement joins TRBV12-3 or TRBV12-4 to TRBJ2-2, with a possible D match to TRBD2 (6 bases). This CDR3 has 17 amino acids. Trimming took 3 bases from V and 0 from J, leaving 14 bases between them. The CDR3 DNA is TGTGCCAGCAGTTTCGTTCGGGGGAGGCCGAACACCGGGGAGCTGTTTTTT. This translates into CASSFVRGRPNTGELFF.

V is TRBV19 and J is TRBJ2-4; D is unclear. Germline lookup yields CDR1 LNHDA and CDR2 SQIVND (reference sequence). Trimming left V 3 bases short and J 0 bases short, with 9 bases between. CDR3 length equals 15 residues. The CDR3 nucleotides read TGTGCCAGTAGTATTTACTTACTAGCCAAAAACATTCAGTACTTC. As protein: CASSIYLLAKNIQYF.

This clonotype appeared many times. The chain employs TRBV20-1 and TRBJ1-1; weak D call: TRBD1 (5 bases). From germline, CDR1 is DFQATT and CDR2 SNEGSKA (reference sequence). V shed 3 bases and J shed 5 bases, with 10 bases lying between them. The CDR3 is 12 amino acids. CDR3 nucleotide sequence: TGCAGTGCTAGTAAGGGGTCTACTGAAGCTTTCTTT. Translated, it gives CSASKGSTEAFF.

This clonotype was seen only a few times. This sequence joins TRBV20-1 and TRBJ1-2; D unclear. The V gene lost 8 bases and the J gene lost 5 bases, with 18 bases spanning the gap. The CDR3 loop spans 13 amino acids. Germline-derived CDR1 and CDR2 are DFQATT and SNEGSKA (reference sequence). The CDR3 DNA follows: TGCAGTTCCTACAGTGTGGGGAGTTATGGCTACACCTTC. Protein: CSSYSVGSYGYTF.

This clonotype was recorded at least ten times. V usage is TRBV2 and J usage is TRBJ1-1; possibly TRBD1 for D (5 bases). The CDR3 is made up of 15 amino acids. Germline values: CDR1 SNHLY, CDR2 FYNNEI. V lost 0 bases and J 5 bases, leaving 13 bases between the germline ends. The CDR3 region is CASSEAGQGGTEAFF. The CDR3 nucleotides are TGTGCCAGCAGTGAAGCGGGGCAGGGTGGGACTGAAGCTTTCTTT.